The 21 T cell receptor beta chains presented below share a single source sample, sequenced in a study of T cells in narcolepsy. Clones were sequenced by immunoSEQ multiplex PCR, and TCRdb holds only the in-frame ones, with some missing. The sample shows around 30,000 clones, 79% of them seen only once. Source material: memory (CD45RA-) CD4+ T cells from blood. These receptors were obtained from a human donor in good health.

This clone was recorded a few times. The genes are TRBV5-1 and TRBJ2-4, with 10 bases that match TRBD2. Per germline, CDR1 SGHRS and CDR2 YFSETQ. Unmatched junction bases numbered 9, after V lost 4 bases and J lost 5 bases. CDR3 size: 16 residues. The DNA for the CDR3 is TGCGCCAGCAGCCCGGAAGCGGGAGGGCCGGAAAACATTCAGTACTTC. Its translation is CASSPEAGGPENIQYF.

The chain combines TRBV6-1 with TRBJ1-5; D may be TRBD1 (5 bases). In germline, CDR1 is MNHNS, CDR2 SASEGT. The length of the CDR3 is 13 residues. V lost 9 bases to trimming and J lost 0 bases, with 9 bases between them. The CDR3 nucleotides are TGTGCCAGTGGGGCATATAGCAATCAGCCCCAGCATTTT. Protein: CASGAYSNQPQHF.

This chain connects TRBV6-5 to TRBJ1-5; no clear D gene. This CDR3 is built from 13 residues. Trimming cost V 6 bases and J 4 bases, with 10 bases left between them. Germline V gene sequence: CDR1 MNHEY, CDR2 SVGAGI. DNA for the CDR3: TGTGCCAGCAGGGGCGGCTTAAATCAGCCCCAGCATTTT. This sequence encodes CASRGGLNQPQHF.

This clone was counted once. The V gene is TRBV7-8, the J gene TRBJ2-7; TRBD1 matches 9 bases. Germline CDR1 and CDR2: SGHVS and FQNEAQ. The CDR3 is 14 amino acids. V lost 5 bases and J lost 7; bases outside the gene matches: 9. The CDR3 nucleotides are TGTGCCAGCAGCGCCGACAGGGGGGTAAGGGAGCAGTACTTC. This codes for CASSADRGVREQYF.

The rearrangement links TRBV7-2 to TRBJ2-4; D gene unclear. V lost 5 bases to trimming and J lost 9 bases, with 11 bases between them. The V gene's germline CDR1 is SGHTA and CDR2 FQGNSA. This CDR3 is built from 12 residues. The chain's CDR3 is CASSPPVGIQYF. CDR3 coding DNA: TGTGCCAGCAGCCCCCCAGTAGGCATTCAGTACTTC.

Here the CDR3 reads CASSHLNHNSPLHF. Here the CDR3 DNA reads TGCGCCAGCAGCCATTTAAACCACAATTCACCCCTCCACTTT. The chain recombines TRBV4-1 with TRBJ1-6; D unresolved. Germline V gives CDR1 MGHRA, CDR2 YSYEKL. This CDR3 comprises 14 residues. Trimming shortened V by 3 bases and J by 7 bases, and 10 bases separated the two germline ends.

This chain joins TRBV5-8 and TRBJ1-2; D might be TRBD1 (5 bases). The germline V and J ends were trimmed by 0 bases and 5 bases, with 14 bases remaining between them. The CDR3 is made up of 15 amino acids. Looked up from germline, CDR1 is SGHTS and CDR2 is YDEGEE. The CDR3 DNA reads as TGTGCCAGCAGCTTGGAGGGGAGGGCCCTATATGGCTACACCTTC. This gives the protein CASSLEGRALYGYTF.

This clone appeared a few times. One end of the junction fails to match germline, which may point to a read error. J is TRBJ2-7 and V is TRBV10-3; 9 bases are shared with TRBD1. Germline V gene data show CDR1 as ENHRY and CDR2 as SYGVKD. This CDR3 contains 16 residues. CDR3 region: CASSQPGQGSRYEQYF. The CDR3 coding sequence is TGTGCCAGCAGTCAACCGGGACAGGGTTCCCGATACGAGCAGTACTTC.

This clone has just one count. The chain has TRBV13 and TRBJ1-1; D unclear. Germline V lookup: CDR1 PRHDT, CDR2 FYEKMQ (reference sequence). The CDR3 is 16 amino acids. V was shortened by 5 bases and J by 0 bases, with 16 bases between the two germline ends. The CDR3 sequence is CASSPRVGVVNTEAFF. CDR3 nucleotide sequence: TGTGCCAGCAGCCCGCGGGTTGGGGTGGTGAACACTGAAGCTTTCTTT.

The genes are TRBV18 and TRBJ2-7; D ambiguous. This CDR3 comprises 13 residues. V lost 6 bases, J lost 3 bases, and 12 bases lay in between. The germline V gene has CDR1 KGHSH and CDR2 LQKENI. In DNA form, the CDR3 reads TGTGCCAGCTCCGTCCCGGACGGCTACGAGCAGTACTTC. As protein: CASSVPDGYEQYF.

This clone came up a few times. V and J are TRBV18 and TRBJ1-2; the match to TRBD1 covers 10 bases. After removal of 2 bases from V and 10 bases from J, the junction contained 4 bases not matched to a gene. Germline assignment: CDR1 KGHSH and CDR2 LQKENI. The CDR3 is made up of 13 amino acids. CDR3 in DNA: TGTGCCAGCTCACCAGGGACAGGGGATTTCTACACCTTC. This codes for CASSPGTGDFYTF.

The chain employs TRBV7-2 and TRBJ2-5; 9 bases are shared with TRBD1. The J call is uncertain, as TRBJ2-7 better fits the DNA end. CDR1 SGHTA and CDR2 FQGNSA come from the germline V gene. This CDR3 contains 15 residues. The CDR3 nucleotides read TGTGCCAGCAGCTTTGGGACAGGGAAGCTCTACGAGCAGTACTTC. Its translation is CASSFGTGKLYEQYF.

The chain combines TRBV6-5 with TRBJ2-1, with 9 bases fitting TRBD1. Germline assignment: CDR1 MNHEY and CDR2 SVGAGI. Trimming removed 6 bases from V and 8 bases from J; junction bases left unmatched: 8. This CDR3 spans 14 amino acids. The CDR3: CASSPGQGFYEQFF. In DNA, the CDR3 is TGTGCCAGCAGCCCGGGACAGGGTTTCTATGAGCAGTTCTTC.

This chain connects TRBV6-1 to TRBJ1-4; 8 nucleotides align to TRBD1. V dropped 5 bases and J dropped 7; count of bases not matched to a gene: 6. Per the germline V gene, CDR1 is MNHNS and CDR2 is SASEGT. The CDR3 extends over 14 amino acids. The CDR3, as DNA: TGTGCCAGCAGTTCTCAGGGGGCGGGTGAAAAACTGTTTTTT. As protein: CASSSQGAGEKLFF.

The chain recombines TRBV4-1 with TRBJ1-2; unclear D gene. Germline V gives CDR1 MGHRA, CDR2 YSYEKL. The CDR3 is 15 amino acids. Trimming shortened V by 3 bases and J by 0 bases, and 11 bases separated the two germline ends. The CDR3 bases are TGCGCCAGCAGCCACCCCGTGGTAGCTAACTATGGCTACACCTTC. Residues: CASSHPVVANYGYTF.

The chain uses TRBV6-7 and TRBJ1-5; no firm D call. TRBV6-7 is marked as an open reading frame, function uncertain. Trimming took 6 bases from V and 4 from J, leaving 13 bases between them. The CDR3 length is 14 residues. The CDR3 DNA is TGTGCCAGCAGGTTCACTCCACGGAATCAGCCCCAGCATTTT. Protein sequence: CASRFTPRNQPQHF.

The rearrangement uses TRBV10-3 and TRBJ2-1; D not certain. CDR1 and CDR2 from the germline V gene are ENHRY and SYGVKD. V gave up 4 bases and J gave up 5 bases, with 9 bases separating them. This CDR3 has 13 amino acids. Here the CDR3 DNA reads TGTGCCATCAGTGGTGGTGTTGACAATGAGCAGTTCTTC. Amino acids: CAISGGVDNEQFF.

The CDR3 DNA follows: TGTGCCAGTAGTCCTCGCAATCAGCCCCAGCATTTT. Its translation is CASSPRNQPQHF. The V call is TRBV19, the J call TRBJ1-5; no clear D gene. Germline CDR1 and CDR2: LNHDA and SQIVND (reference sequence). V was trimmed by 5 bases and J by 2 bases, leaving 4 bases between them. The CDR3 is made up of 12 amino acids.

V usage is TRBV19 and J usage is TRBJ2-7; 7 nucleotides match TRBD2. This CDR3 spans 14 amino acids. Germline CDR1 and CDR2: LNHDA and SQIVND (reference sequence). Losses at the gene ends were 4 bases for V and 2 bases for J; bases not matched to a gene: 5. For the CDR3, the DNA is TGTGCCAGTAGTAGAGCGGGGATTGCCTACGAGCAGTACTTC. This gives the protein CASSRAGIAYEQYF.

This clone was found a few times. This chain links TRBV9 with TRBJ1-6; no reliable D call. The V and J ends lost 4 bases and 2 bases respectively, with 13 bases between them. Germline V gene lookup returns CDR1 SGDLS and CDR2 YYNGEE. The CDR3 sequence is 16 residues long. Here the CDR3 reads CASSPTPGPYNSPLHF. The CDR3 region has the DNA TGTGCCAGCAGCCCTACGCCGGGTCCCTATAATTCACCCCTCCACTTT.

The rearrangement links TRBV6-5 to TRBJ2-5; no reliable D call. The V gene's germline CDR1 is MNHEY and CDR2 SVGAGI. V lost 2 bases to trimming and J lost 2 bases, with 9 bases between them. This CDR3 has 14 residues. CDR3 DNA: TGTGCCAGCAGTTACGGGTTAGATCAAGAGACCCAGTACTTC. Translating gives CASSYGLDQETQYF.